The rows below give T cell receptor beta chains drawn from one sample of a study of T cell responses to AZD1222 COVID-19 vaccine. Here immunoSEQ multiplex PCR was the method, and the copy in TCRdb shows in-frame clones only, minus some. Counted here are some 130,000 clones, approximately 90% occurring once; the ten biggest clones make up over 3%. Here the sequenced sample was peripheral blood, taken on day 0 of AZD1222 vaccination. Source of these receptors: an adult in good health. CDR3s include the opening cysteine and the closing phenylalanine or tryptophan. A D gene is named only where the DNA matches it firmly. Not all rows give a size; the values are once, few, many and, for expanded clones, a class.

D: -
size: -
V: TRBV5-4
J: TRBJ1-3
DNA: TGTGCCAGCAGCTTAGCATCTTCTTGGGACTCTGGAAACACCATATATTTT
CDR3: CASSLASSWDSGNTIYF

D: -
size: once
V: TRBV15
J: TRBJ1-5
DNA: TGTGCCACCAGCAGAGATCCCAACCGGCCGGTGGCCCAGCATTTT
CDR3: CATSRDPNRPVAQHF

D: -
size: -
V: TRBV19
J: TRBJ2-3
DNA: TGTGCCAGTAACCCGACAGGGGAGGGTACGCAGTATTTT
CDR3: CASNPTGEGTQYF

D: -
size: -
V: TRBV6-4
J: TRBJ1-1
DNA: TGTGCCAGCAGCCTAAAGGGGGGGACTGAAGCTTTCTTT
CDR3: CASSLKGGTEAFF

D: TRBD2
size: -
V: TRBV30
J: TRBJ2-1
DNA: TGTGCCTGGGGCCCCCTCACTAGCGGGCAGAAGCAGTTCTTC
CDR3: CAWGPLTSGQKQFF

D: -
size: -
V: TRBV28
J: TRBJ2-7
DNA: TGTGCCAGCAGTTTTCCCCAACGGACTCCGAGCTCCTACGAGCAGTACTTC
CDR3: CASSFPQRTPSSYEQYF

D: -
size: -
V: TRBV7-2
J: TRBJ1-3
DNA: TGTGCCAGCAGCTTAGCCGCAGGTCTCAACACCATATATTTT
CDR3: CASSLAAGLNTIYF

D: -
size: -
V: TRBV27
J: TRBJ2-7
DNA: TGTGCCAGCAAATGGGGCAACGAGCAGTACTTC
CDR3: CASKWGNEQYF

D: -
size: -
V: TRBV4-3
J: TRBJ2-5
DNA: TGCGCCAGCAGCCAAATGGGACTTATACAAGAGACCCAGTACTTC
CDR3: CASSQMGLIQETQYF

D: -
size: -
V: TRBV9
J: TRBJ1-1
DNA: TGTGCCAGCAGCGTCGACAGTGAGGCTGAAGCTTTCTTT
CDR3: CASSVDSEAEAFF

D: -
size: -
V: TRBV27
J: TRBJ2-7
DNA: TGTGCCAGCAGTTTAGGGGGTGGACAGCGAACCTACGAGCAGTACTTC
CDR3: CASSLGGGQRTYEQYF

D: -
size: -
V: TRBV19
J: TRBJ2-3
DNA: TGTGCCAGTAGTCTCGGACGTCCAGATACGCAGTATTTT
CDR3: CASSLGRPDTQYF

D: -
size: once
V: TRBV20-1
J: TRBJ2-2
DNA: TGCAGTGCTAGCATCACCGGGGAGCTGTTTTTT
CDR3: CSASITGELFF

D: -
size: -
V: TRBV27
J: TRBJ2-7
DNA: TGTGCCAGCGGACGACCGGGGTTCTACGAGCAGTACTTC
CDR3: CASGRPGFYEQYF

D: -
size: -
V: TRBV7-9
J: TRBJ2-3
DNA: TGTGCCAGCAGCTTTTGGACGAAGAGCTATACGCAGTATTTT
CDR3: CASSFWTKSYTQYF

D: TRBD2
size: -
V: TRBV18
J: TRBJ2-5
DNA: TGTGCCAGCTCACTCTCTAGCGGGAGTGAGACCCAGTACTTC
CDR3: CASSLSSGSETQYF

D: -
size: -
V: TRBV11-2
J: TRBJ2-1
DNA: TGTGCCAGCAGCCGACAGCAGGGCAGCTACAATGAGCAGTTCTTC
CDR3: CASSRQQGSYNEQFF

D: -
size: -
V: TRBV5-1
J: TRBJ2-5
DNA: TGCGCCAGCAGCGTCTCATCTATGCCAACAGAGACCCAGTACTTC
CDR3: CASSVSSMPTETQYF

D: -
size: -
V: TRBV9
J: TRBJ1-1
DNA: TGTGCCAGCAGCGCCTGGTCCATGGGGGCTGAAGCTTTCTTT
CDR3: CASSAWSMGAEAFF

D: TRBD1
size: few
V: TRBV7-9
J: TRBJ1-4
DNA: TGTGCCAGCAGCTTAAGCCCCGGACAGGGCTTTGAAAAACTGTTTTTT
CDR3: CASSLSPGQGFEKLFF

D: TRBD1
size: -
V: TRBV27
J: TRBJ1-4
DNA: TGTGCCAGCAGGCCCGGGACAGGGAGGGAAAAACTGTTTTTT
CDR3: CASRPGTGREKLFF

D: -
size: -
V: TRBV19
J: TRBJ1-5
DNA: TGTGCCAGTAGTATGGAAGGGTACCTGAATCAGCCCCAGCATTTT
CDR3: CASSMEGYLNQPQHF

D: -
size: few
V: TRBV28
J: TRBJ2-7
DNA: TGTGCCAGCAGCTATGGCTCAGCTAGCTCCTACGAGCAGTACTTC
CDR3: CASSYGSASSYEQYF

D: -
size: -
V: TRBV5-1
J: TRBJ2-2
DNA: TGCGCCAGCAGCTTGGACTTAGTCGGGGAGCTGTTTTTT
CDR3: CASSLDLVGELFF

D: TRBD1
size: -
V: TRBV28
J: TRBJ1-4
DNA: TGTGCCAGCAGTTACGAGGGACAGGGGCAGTTAAAACTGTTTTTT
CDR3: CASSYEGQGQLKLFF

D: TRBD2
size: -
V: TRBV7-2
J: TRBJ2-5
DNA: TGTGCCAGCAGGCCCGGACTAGCGGGAGAGACCCAGTACTTC
CDR3: CASRPGLAGETQYF

D: TRBD2
size: -
V: TRBV3-1/TRBV3-2
J: TRBJ2-1
DNA: TGTGCCAGCAGCCCGGGACTAGCTAAGGGTGAGCAGTTCTTC
CDR3: CASSPGLAKGEQFF

D: -
size: -
V: TRBV27
J: TRBJ1-2
DNA: TGTGCCAGCAGTTTGTATGAGGGGAGAGGCTACACCTTC
CDR3: CASSLYEGRGYTF